The T cell receptor beta chain described here comes from a study of early T cells in non-severe SARS-CoV-2 infection. This clonotype appeared many times. The CDR3 length is 16 residues. Trimming shortened V by 6 bases and J by 3 bases, and 18 bases separated the two germline ends. TCRdb reanalysed the 5' RACE reads using MiXCR and keeps one entry per CDR3 protein. The sample records tens of thousands of distinct CDR3 sequences, about 5% being singletons. Sequenced: whole blood. The chain uses TRBV12-3 or TRBV12-4 and TRBJ1-3; D perhaps matches TRBD1 (5 bases). This TCR was recovered from an adult who was a healthcare worker with PCR-confirmed SARS-CoV-2 infection or an uninfected control (not recorded which). CDR3 protein: CASRRTAGYFGNTIYF. The CDR3 DNA reads TGTGCCAGCAGAAGGACTGCAGGGTACTTTGGAAACACCATATATTTT.